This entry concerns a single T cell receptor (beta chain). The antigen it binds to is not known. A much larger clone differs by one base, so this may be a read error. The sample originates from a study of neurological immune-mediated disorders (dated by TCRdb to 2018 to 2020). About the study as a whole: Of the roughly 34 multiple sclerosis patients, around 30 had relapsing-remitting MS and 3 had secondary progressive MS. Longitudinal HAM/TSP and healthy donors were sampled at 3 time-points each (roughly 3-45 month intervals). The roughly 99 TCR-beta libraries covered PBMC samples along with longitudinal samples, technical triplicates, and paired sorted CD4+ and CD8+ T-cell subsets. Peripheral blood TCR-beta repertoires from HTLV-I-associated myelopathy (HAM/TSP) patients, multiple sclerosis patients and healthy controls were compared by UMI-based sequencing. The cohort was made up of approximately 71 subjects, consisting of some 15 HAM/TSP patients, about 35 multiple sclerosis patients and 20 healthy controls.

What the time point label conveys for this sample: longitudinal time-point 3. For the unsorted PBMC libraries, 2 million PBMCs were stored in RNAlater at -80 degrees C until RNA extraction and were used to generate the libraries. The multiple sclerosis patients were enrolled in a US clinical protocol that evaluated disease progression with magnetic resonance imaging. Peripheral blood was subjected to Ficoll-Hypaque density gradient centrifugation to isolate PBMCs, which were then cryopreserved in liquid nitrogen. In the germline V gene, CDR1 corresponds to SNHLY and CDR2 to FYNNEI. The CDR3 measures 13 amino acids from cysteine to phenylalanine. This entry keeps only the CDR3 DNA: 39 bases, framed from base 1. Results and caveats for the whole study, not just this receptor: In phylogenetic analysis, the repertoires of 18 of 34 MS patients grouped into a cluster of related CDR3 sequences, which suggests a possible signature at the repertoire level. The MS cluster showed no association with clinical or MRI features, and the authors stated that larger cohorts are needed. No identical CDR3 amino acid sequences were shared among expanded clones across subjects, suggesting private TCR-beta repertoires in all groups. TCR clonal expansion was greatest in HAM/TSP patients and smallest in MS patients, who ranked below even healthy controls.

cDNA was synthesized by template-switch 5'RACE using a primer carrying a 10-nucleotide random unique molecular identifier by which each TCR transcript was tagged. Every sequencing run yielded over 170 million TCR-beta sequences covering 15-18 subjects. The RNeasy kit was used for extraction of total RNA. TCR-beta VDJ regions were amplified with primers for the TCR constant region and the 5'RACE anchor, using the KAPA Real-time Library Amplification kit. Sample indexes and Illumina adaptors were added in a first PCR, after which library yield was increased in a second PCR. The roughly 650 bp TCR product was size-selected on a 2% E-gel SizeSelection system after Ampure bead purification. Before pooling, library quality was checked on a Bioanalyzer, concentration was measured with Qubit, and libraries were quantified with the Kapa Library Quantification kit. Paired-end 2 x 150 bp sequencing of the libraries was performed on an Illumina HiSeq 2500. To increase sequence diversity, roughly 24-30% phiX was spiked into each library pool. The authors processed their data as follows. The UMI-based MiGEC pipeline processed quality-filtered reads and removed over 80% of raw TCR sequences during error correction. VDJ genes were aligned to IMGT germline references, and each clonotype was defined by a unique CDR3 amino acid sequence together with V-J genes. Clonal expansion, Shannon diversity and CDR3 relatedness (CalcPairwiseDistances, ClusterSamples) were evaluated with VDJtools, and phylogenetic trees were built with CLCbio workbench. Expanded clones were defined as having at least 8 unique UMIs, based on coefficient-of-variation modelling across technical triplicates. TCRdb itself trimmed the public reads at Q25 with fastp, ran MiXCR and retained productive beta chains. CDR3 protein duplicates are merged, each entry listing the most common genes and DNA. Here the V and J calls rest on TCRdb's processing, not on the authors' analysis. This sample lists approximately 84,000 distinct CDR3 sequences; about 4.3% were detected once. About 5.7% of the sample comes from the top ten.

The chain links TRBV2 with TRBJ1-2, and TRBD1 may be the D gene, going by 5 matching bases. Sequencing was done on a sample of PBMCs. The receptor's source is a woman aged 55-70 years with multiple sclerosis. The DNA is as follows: TGTGTCAGCATTGACAGACTATTGATTGGCTACACCTTC. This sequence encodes CVSIDRLLIGYTF.